The clone carrying this T cell receptor beta chain was seen once. In the authors' workflow: Estimation of nucleated cell counts relied on the amplification of reference gene primers. Only in-frame clones appear in the TCRdb table, and some are missing; sequencing was by immunoSEQ multiplex PCR. From that table come the V and J calls and clone size; the DNA was used to work out D and trimming. The data hold 200,000 to 300,000 clones, with around nine tenths observed a single time. This entry belongs to a study of blood T cell repertoires in COVID-19. Enrollees, about 18 to 95 years old, lived in 25 or so US areas. Assignments of participants to cohorts depended upon their own reported clinical history. Either two negative PCRs, clearance, or symptom resolution qualified Cohort 3 donors as recovered. Looked up from germline, CDR1 is LGHDT and CDR2 is YNNKEL (reference sequence). The CDR3 runs to 15 residues. Trimming took off 0 bases at V and 5 bases at J, with 13 bases between the two ends.

The chain recombines TRBV3-1 (or the pseudogene TRBV3-2) with TRBJ2-5; D not resolved. Sequencing was performed on PBMCs or T cells enriched from blood (not recorded which). This TCR derives from a woman aged 18-30 years who had recovered from COVID-19. CDR3 region: CASSQDHSVGETQYF. The CDR3 DNA sequence: TGTGCCAGCAGCCAAGATCATTCCGTCGGGGAGACCCAGTACTTC.